These T cell receptor beta chains were read from a single sample in a study of Ad26.COV2.S vaccination and SARS-CoV-2 variants. Sequenced by immunoSEQ multiplex PCR; TCRdb stores in-frame clones only, minus some. The data contain roughly 700,000 clones, roughly 90% of them singletons. This specimen was peripheral blood, taken in a trial of Ad26.COV2.S vaccine versus placebo. The source is a person between 18 and 65 years old who received the Ad26.COV2.S COVID-19 vaccine or a placebo. Both conserved end residues are part of each CDR3.

>TRBV6-1|TRBJ2-7|15
CASTPSGTGPYEQYF
>TRBV2|TRBJ2-3|15
CASIERQATTDTQYF
>TRBV11-2|TRBJ2-1|15
CASSILLGLSNEQFF
>TRBV7-6|TRBJ2-1|17
CASSLAPTSGSYNEQFF
>TRBV15|TRBJ2-7|15
CATSRDRVRGREQYF
>TRBV9|TRBJ2-1|15
CASSETSGIYNEQFF
>TRBV3-1/TRBV3-2|TRBJ2-1|17
CASSPQGGRAGNNEQFF
>TRBV6-5|TRBJ1-6|14
CASSFGTENSPLHF
>TRBV2|TRBJ2-1|15
CASSESSGGSREQFF
>TRBV4-2|TRBJ2-3|15
CASSQDRGAGDTQYF
>TRBV10-3|TRBJ1-1|14
CAIRSRDQKNGAFF
>TRBV19|TRBJ1-5|15
CASSIVGQNNQPQHF
>TRBV12-5|TRBJ2-6|16
CASGLVLLGGANVLTF
>TRBV3-1/TRBV3-2|TRBJ2-2|14
CASSPLEGTGELFF
>TRBV30|TRBJ1-3|13
CAWSIGAGNTIYF
>TRBV27|TRBJ1-4|15
CASSLGGATNEKLFF
>TRBV7-2|TRBJ2-7|16
CASSLGRDISIYEQYF
>TRBV6-5|TRBJ2-7|14
CASRPGGGRGEQYF
>TRBV6-5|TRBJ2-2|14
CASSQGPNTGELFF
>TRBV7-9|TRBJ2-3|16
CASSLGDSPRTDTQYF
>TRBV2|TRBJ2-7|12
CASVGQGYEQYF
>TRBV2|TRBJ2-2|13
CASSGSGAGELFF
>TRBV19|TRBJ1-4|15
CASSFYRGRSEKLFF
>TRBV3-1/TRBV3-2|TRBJ2-1|16
CASSQVSSGSYNEQFF
>TRBV30|TRBJ2-6|13
CAWTGGGANVLTF
>TRBV5-4|TRBJ2-7|15
CASSRLSGSSYEQYF
>TRBV24-1|TRBJ2-1|14
CATSDRLTSDEQFF
>TRBV19|TRBJ2-7|13
CASSKGASGEQYF
>TRBV6-5|TRBJ1-1|12
CASSSGDGPAFF
>TRBV7-9|TRBJ2-5|14
CASSLSTGTETQYF
>TRBV30|TRBJ2-6|15
CAWSVGPSGANVLTF